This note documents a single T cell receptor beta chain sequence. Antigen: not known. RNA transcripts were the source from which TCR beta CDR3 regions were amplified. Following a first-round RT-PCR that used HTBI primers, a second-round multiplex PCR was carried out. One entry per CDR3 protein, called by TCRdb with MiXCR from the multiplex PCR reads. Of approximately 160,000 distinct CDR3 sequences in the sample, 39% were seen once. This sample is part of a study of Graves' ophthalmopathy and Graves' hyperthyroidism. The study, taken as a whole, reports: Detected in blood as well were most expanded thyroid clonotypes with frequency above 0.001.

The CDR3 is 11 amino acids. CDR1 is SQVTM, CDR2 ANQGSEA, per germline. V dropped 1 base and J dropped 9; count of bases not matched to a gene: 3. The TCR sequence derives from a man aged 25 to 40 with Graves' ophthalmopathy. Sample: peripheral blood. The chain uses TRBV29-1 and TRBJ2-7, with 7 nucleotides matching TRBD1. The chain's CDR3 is CSVEGTGRQYF. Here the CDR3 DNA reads TGCAGCGTTGAAGGGACAGGCCGGCAGTACTTC.